This T cell receptor (beta chain) was profiled in a study of T cell responses to AZD1222 COVID-19 vaccine (dated by TCRdb to about 2021). The study in broad terms: A total of 233 trial participants underwent TCR sequencing, of whom under 220 had received two doses of AZD1222 and 26 had received two doses of the MenACWY control vaccine. Trial participants were enrolled by age into subgroups of 18-55, 56-69 and 70-plus years, and approximately 150, 30 and 60 TCR-sequenced participants, respectively, were included in these subgroups.

This clone was seen just once. This clone's antigen is unknown. The record has no base qualities; no much larger clone is one base away. The germline V gene encodes CDR1 LNHNV and CDR2 YYDKDF (reference sequence). V and J are truncated by 1 base and 10 bases respectively, leaving an intervening sequence of 11 bases. Including cysteine and phenylalanine, the CDR3 has 14 amino acids. Only the CDR3 part of the read is kept: 42 bases, read in frame from the first base. Study-level results and caveats: After two AZD1222 doses, spike-specific TCR breadth and depth were significantly higher than at day 0 and than in MenACWY recipients. Only five or six AZD1222 recipients were SARS-CoV-2 seropositive at baseline, limiting conclusions about previously exposed vaccinees. Reportedly, close to half of the unique spike-specific TCRs recognized epitopes lying outside the regions that are mutated in the B.1.351 and B.1.1.7 variants. The vaccine-associated CD4 TCRs covered the entire spike protein, and the dominant responses fell in regions 160-218 and 743-854. Participants were mostly white British and included more females than males, and it was suggested by the authors that clonal diversity may have been underestimated. Because no day 14 peak-response samples were available, repertoires were characterized only after the peak T cell response. In the small 56-69-year group, the increase in depth fell short of significance, most likely because of low power.

The CDR3 regions of human TCRbeta chains were subjected to immunosequencing. The authors' analysis ran thus. Repertoire TCRs were checked for matches against a reference library of SARS-CoV-2-specific TCRs that had been generated using the MIRA antigen-specificity platform. Breadth was defined as the fraction of unique TCRs that were SARS-CoV-2-associated. Depth was defined as the fraction of total T cells that were SARS-CoV-2-associated. Using the MIRA data, each spike-specific TCR was mapped to the spike region that the TCR reacts to and placed in a CD4 or CD8 class. Log10-transformed breadth and depth values were compared by one-way ANOVA with Sidak's multiple comparisons tests. This is the immuneACCESS table as TCRdb keeps it, with only in-frame sequences that have V and J called. A part of the clones is gone; compared with another copy, unresolved V genes explain less than half, and the rest is unexplained. D and trimming come from the DNA, and the V and J calls and clone size come from that table. This sample holds 100,000 to 130,000 clones; 89% were observed only once. The ten largest clones add up to about 3.3% of the sample.

The sample's time point, from its label and the paper: baseline before first vaccination. The label giving this sample's treatment or condition can be read as: meningococcal conjugate vaccine given as trial control. The vaccinee samples were drawn from two UK trials, COV001 and COV002, one of which was a single-blind randomized controlled phase 2/3 trial testing AZD1222 (ChAdOx1 nCoV-19) in healthy adults. Trial participant PBMC samples were collected at day 0 and day 28 after the second dose for TCRbeta chain sequencing. This sequence was found in an adult in good health. Rearrangement joined TRBV15 to TRBJ1-6; TRBD1 could be the D gene, as 5 bases match. This material consisted of peripheral blood, taken on day 0 of MenACWY control vaccination. The sequenced DNA is TGTGCCACCAGCAGAGCACGGGGGGAATCACCCCTCCACTTT. It is translated as CATSRARGESPLHF. The CDR3 plus the reference TRBV15 and TRBJ1-6 genes for the other parts give the full variable domain: DAMVIQNPRYQVTQFGKPVTLSCSQTLNHNVMYWYQQKSSQAPKLLFHYYDKDFNNEADTPDNFQSRRPNTSFCFLDIRSPGLGDTAMYLCATSRARGESPLHFGNGTRLTVT.